The next 32 T cell receptor beta chains were all read from a single sample in a study of T cell responses to AZD1222 COVID-19 vaccine. Libraries were prepared by immunoSEQ multiplex PCR; TCRdb keeps only in-frame clonotypes and omits some of them. The sample includes tens of thousands of clones, roughly 93% of them seen just once. The input for sequencing was peripheral blood, taken on day 0 of AZD1222 vaccination. Source of these receptors: an adult in good health.

J is TRBJ2-5 and V is TRBV10-3; D uncertain. Germline-derived CDR1 and CDR2 are ENHRY and SYGVKD. V was shortened by 1 base and J by 5 bases, with 5 bases between the two germline ends. CDR3 length: 12 amino acids. The CDR3 DNA is TGTGCCATCAGTGAGTTGGAGGAGACCCAGTACTTC. It translates to CAISELEETQYF.

The CDR3, as DNA: TGTGCCAGCAGCGAGCCCCGAACTAGCGGGGGGCCGACATCCTACAATGAGCAGTTCTTC. It codes for CASSEPRTSGGPTSYNEQFF. V is TRBV9 and J is TRBJ2-1, with TRBD2 identical over 12 bases. Trimming took 3 bases from V and 1 from J; bases not matched to a gene: 14. Germline loops: CDR1 SGDLS, CDR2 YYNGEE. The CDR3 contains 20 residues.

V gene TRBV11-2 combines with J gene TRBJ1-4; D unresolved. Germline loops: CDR1 SGHAT, CDR2 FQNNGV. CDR3 length: 14 amino acids. Trimming took off 0 bases at V and 3 bases at J, with 5 bases between the two ends. This CDR3 reads CASSLDRANEKLFF. The DNA of the CDR3 is TGTGCCAGCAGCTTAGATAGGGCTAATGAAAAACTGTTTTTT.

The CDR3: CASSQAGGTEKLFF. CDR3 nucleotide sequence: TGCGCCAGCAGCCAAGCGGGGGGAACTGAAAAACTGTTTTTT. The chain employs TRBV4-3 and TRBJ1-4; tentative D call: TRBD1 (5 bases). This CDR3 is 14 amino acids long. Trimming left V 1 base short and J 7 bases short, with 10 bases between. Germline V gene data show CDR1 as LGHNA and CDR2 as YSLEER.

The chain links TRBV6-5 to TRBJ2-3, with 8 bases matching TRBD2. The germline gives CDR1 MNHEY, CDR2 SVGAGI. This CDR3 has 14 residues. V dropped 8 bases and J dropped 2; count of bases not matched to a gene: 6. The CDR3 nucleotides are TGTGCCAGCGCAGACGGGGGGGCCACAGATACGCAGTATTTT. It encodes CASADGGATDTQYF.

This chain connects TRBV18 to TRBJ2-2; TRBD1 matches 7 bases. V lost 4 bases and J lost 1; bases outside the gene matches: 9. The CDR3 extends over 17 amino acids. Germline CDR1 KGHSH, CDR2 LQKENI. The CDR3 region has the DNA TGTGCCAGCTCACAGCAGTCGACAGGGATGAACACCGGGGAGCTGTTTTTT. Translated, it gives CASSQQSTGMNTGELFF.

The chain is built from TRBV5-1 and TRBJ1-1; D call uncertain. Germline V gene lookup returns CDR1 SGHRS and CDR2 YFSETQ. This CDR3 contains 13 residues. Trimming left V 6 bases short and J 3 bases short, with 12 bases between. The CDR3 DNA is TGCGCCAGCACCTACACCGGGGACACTGAAGCTTTCTTT. Translated: CASTYTGDTEAFF.

The table lists this clone with a count of one. The V call is TRBV5-4, the J call TRBJ2-7; 7 nucleotides align to TRBD2. Germline V lookup: CDR1 SGHNT, CDR2 YYREEE (reference sequence). The CDR3 has 14 amino acids. With V trimmed by 0 bases and J by 2 bases, 2 bases remained unmatched. CDR3 DNA sequence: TGTGCCAGCAGCTTGGGGGGGGGACCCTACGAGCAGTACTTC. Translation: CASSLGGGPYEQYF.

This clone was seen once. The rearrangement joins TRBV6-2 or TRBV6-3 to TRBJ2-7, with a weak D call TRBD2 (6 bases). Trimming shortened V by 5 bases and J by 6 bases, and 17 bases separated the two germline ends. This CDR3 is built from 14 residues. Germline V gene data show CDR1 as MNHEY and CDR2 as SVGEGT. CDR3 amino acids: CASSTVGTFGEQYF. CDR3 nucleotides: TGTGCCAGCAGTACCGTCGGGACTTTTGGCGAGCAGTACTTC.

V is TRBV12-3 or TRBV12-4 and J is TRBJ2-7, with no clear D. CDR3 size: 12 residues. Trimming cost V 2 bases and J 6 bases, with 8 bases left between them. CDR3 nucleotides: TGTGCCAGCAGTTTATCACTTCTCGAGCAGTACTTC. It codes for CASSLSLLEQYF.

The gene calls are TRBV6-2 or TRBV6-3 and TRBJ1-4, with unresolved D. This CDR3 contains 16 residues. The germline gives CDR1 MNHEY, CDR2 SVGEGT. Trimming pared 0 bases from V and 4 bases from J, leaving 12 bases between. CDR3 bases: TGTGCCAGCAGTTACTCGGAAAAGGACGGTAATGAAAAACTGTTTTTT. This translates into CASSYSEKDGNEKLFF.

The genes are TRBV24-1 and TRBJ2-2; TRBD1 matches 7 bases. The CDR3 length is 16 residues. V lost 5 bases to trimming and J lost 1 base; unmatched junction nucleotides: 6. Looked up from germline, CDR1 is KGHDR and CDR2 is SFDVKD. This chain's CDR3 is CATSAGQARNTGELFF. CDR3 nucleotide sequence: TGTGCCACCAGTGCAGGACAGGCCAGGAACACCGGGGAGCTGTTTTTT.

The rearrangement uses TRBV21-1 and TRBJ2-5; TRBD1 is the table's D call and was not checked against the DNA. TRBV21-1 corresponds to a pseudogene. The CDR3 loop spans 11 amino acids. Written as DNA, the CDR3 is TGTGCCAGCAGCAATGGCAGGGCCCAGTACTTC. This gives the protein CASSNGRAQYF.

The rearrangement joins TRBV18 to TRBJ1-2, with D perhaps matching TRBD1 (5 bases). This CDR3 has 16 residues. Germline CDR1 and CDR2: KGHSH and LQKENI. Trimming removed 4 bases from V and 0 bases from J, with 15 bases in between. The CDR3 loop reads CASSRRPRETNYGYTF. The CDR3 coding sequence is TGTGCCAGCTCACGAAGACCCAGGGAGACTAACTATGGCTACACCTTC.

This clone is a singleton in its sample. The chain links TRBV4-3 to TRBJ1-2; D is unclear. V dropped 0 bases and J dropped 4 bases, with 12 bases sitting between them. This CDR3 spans 15 amino acids. Germline loops: CDR1 LGHNA, CDR2 YSLEER. The chain's CDR3 is CASSQDVLLVYGYTF. CDR3 bases: TGCGCCAGCAGCCAAGATGTTTTGTTAGTCTATGGCTACACCTTC.

The V call is TRBV19, the J call TRBJ1-1; D unclear. CDR1 LNHDA and CDR2 SQIVND come from the germline V gene (reference sequence). The CDR3 runs to 14 residues. Trimming took off 5 bases at V and 5 bases at J, with 15 bases between the two ends. The CDR3 DNA sequence: TGTGCCAGTAGTCCATGGGGAATTTTAACTGAAGCTTTCTTT. Translation: CASSPWGILTEAFF. The full variable domain, completed using reference TRBV19 and TRBJ1-1, is DGGITQSPKYLFRKEGQNVTLSCEQNLNHDAMYWYRQDPGQGLRLIYYSQIVNDFQKGDIAEGYSVSREKKESFPLTVTSAQKNPTAFYLCASSPWGILTEAFFGQGTRLTVV.

This clone was observed once. The rearrangement joins TRBV20-1 to TRBJ1-1; no clear D gene. Germline-derived CDR1 and CDR2 are DFQATT and SNEGSKA (reference sequence). Trimming removed 3 bases from V and 2 bases from J, with 16 bases in between. The CDR3 spans 15 residues. CDR3: CSASSLRTGNTEAFF. Written as DNA, the CDR3 is TGCAGTGCTAGTTCTTTGAGGACGGGAAACACTGAAGCTTTCTTT.

The chain has TRBV12-3 or TRBV12-4 and TRBJ1-1, with D unresolved. The CDR3 runs 13 residues. With 5 bases removed from V and 1 base from J, the gap between germline ends came to 8 bases. The CDR3 sequence: CASSPPANTEAFF. The CDR3 DNA reads TGTGCCAGCAGTCCGCCCGCGAACACTGAAGCTTTCTTT.

The chain carries TRBV3-1 (or the pseudogene TRBV3-2) and TRBJ2-5, with 8 positions matching TRBD2. With 4 bases clipped from V and 2 bases from J, the junction kept 6 bases outside the gene matches. Germline values: CDR1 LGHDT, CDR2 YNNKEL (reference sequence). The CDR3 is 15 amino acids. CDR3 bases: TGTGCCAGCAGCCTTCGACTAGCGCGTCAAGAGACCCAGTACTTC. It encodes CASSLRLARQETQYF.

Only one count was recorded for this clone. The gene calls are TRBV18 and TRBJ1-2; 7 positions match TRBD1. Germline CDR1 KGHSH, CDR2 LQKENI. With V trimmed by 2 bases and J by 3 bases, 3 bases remained unmatched. The CDR3 has 14 amino acids. In DNA, the CDR3 is TGTGCCAGCTCACCAAACAGGGGCGACTATGGCTACACCTTC. Translation gives CASSPNRGDYGYTF.

This clone appeared a single time. The V call is TRBV3-1 (or the pseudogene TRBV3-2), the J call TRBJ1-2; D ambiguous. The CDR3 extends over 15 amino acids. V lost 4 bases, J lost 3 bases, and 15 bases lay in between. CDR1 and CDR2 from the germline V gene are LGHDT and YNNKEL (reference sequence). Here the CDR3 DNA reads TGTGCCAGCAGCCGAGCCGGGGTCCAAGACTATGGCTACACCTTC. Translation: CASSRAGVQDYGYTF.

The chain couples TRBV5-1 to TRBJ2-7; D is unclear. CDR1 and CDR2 from the germline V gene are SGHRS and YFSETQ. The CDR3 loop spans 13 amino acids. The V end was cut by 1 base, the J end by 1 base, with 6 bases between. The CDR3 here is CASSLMGSYEQYF. Here the CDR3 DNA reads TGCGCCAGCAGCTTGATGGGTTCCTACGAGCAGTACTTC.

The V call is TRBV7-9, the J call TRBJ2-7; D uncertain. Trimming shortened V by 5 bases and J by 4 bases, and 12 bases separated the two germline ends. Germline CDR1 and CDR2: SEHNR and FQNEAQ (reference sequence). This CDR3 region has 13 residues. CDR3 coding DNA: TGTGCCAGCAGCCTAGGGCAGAGATACGAGCAGTACTTC. Translating it yields CASSLGQRYEQYF.

This clone was recorded only once. The chain joins TRBV5-4 to TRBJ2-1; the match to TRBD2 covers 9 bases. The CDR3 has 14 residues. The germline V gene has CDR1 SGHNT and CDR2 YYREEE (reference sequence). V shed 4 bases and J 7 bases; nucleotides not matched to a gene: 6. In DNA form, the CDR3 reads TGTGCCAGCAGCAGGGCGGGGGGGATGAATGAGCAGTTCTTC. Amino acid sequence: CASSRAGGMNEQFF.

This clone has a single count. This chain connects TRBV16 to TRBJ1-4; D not certain. The CDR3 runs 14 residues. From germline, CDR1 is KGHSY and CDR2 FQNENV. Between the trimmed V and J ends, which lost 5 bases and 13 bases, there was a span of 20 bases. CDR3 residues: CASSADLGWNRLFF. CDR3 DNA: TGTGCCAGCAGCGCTGACCTAGGCTGGAACAGACTGTTTTTT.

V is TRBV10-3 and J is TRBJ2-3; TRBD1 matches at 7 bases. V lost 4 bases, J lost 6 bases, and 7 bases stayed unmatched. The CDR3 covers 14 residues. CDR1 and CDR2 from the germline V gene are ENHRY and SYGVKD. The CDR3 region is CAISVQQGIDTQYF. As DNA, the CDR3 is TGTGCCATCAGTGTACAACAGGGGATTGATACGCAGTATTTT.

The chain combines TRBV7-3 with TRBJ1-5; 7 bases agree with TRBD1. Looked up from germline, CDR1 is SGHTA and CDR2 is FQGTGA. V lost 6 bases, J lost 0 bases, and 5 bases stayed unmatched. The CDR3 has 15 residues. CDR3 sequence: CASSKTGNSNQPQHF. The CDR3 coding sequence is TGTGCCAGCAGTAAGACAGGGAATAGCAATCAGCCCCAGCATTTT.

V is TRBV5-1 and J is TRBJ2-1; D unresolved. CDR1 is SGHRS, CDR2 YFSETQ, per germline. This CDR3 contains 11 residues. V shed 5 bases and J shed 8 bases, with 8 bases lying between them. CDR3 sequence (DNA): TGCGCCAGCAGGGCTGAGGATGAGCAGTTCTTC. Amino acids: CASRAEDEQFF.

The chain couples TRBV18 to TRBJ1-4, with TRBD1 matching over 7 bases. V dropped 0 bases and J dropped 7; count of bases not matched to a gene: 5. This CDR3 is 15 amino acids long. Germline V gene lookup returns CDR1 KGHSH and CDR2 LQKENI. The CDR3 bases are TGTGCCAGCTCACCACCCGGGACAGCTGGTGAAAAACTGTTTTTT. It specifies CASSPPGTAGEKLFF.

The V gene is TRBV5-1, the J gene TRBJ2-7, with 8 bases identical to TRBD1. This CDR3 has 14 amino acids. Germline trimming cut 0 bases from V and 5 bases from J; bases unmatched to any gene: 4. Per the germline V gene, CDR1 is SGHRS and CDR2 is YFSETQ. The CDR3 nucleotides read TGCGCCAGCAGCTTGGGGACAGGGAGGCACGAGCAGTACTTC. It is translated as CASSLGTGRHEQYF. Using reference TRBV5-1 and TRBJ2-7 for the parts outside the CDR3, the full variable domain is KAGVTQTPRYLIKTRGQQVTLSCSPISGHRSVSWYQQTPGQGLQFLFEYFSETQRNKGNFPGRFSGRQFSNSRSEMNVSTLELGDSALYLCASSLGTGRHEQYFGPGTRLTVT.

The V call is TRBV15, the J call TRBJ2-7; D not resolved. The germline V and J ends were trimmed by 0 bases and 5 bases, with 14 bases remaining between them. Germline assignment: CDR1 LNHNV and CDR2 YYDKDF (reference sequence). The CDR3 sequence is 15 residues long. The CDR3 is CATSRDLGARHEQYF. DNA of the CDR3: TGTGCCACCAGCAGAGATTTGGGCGCGAGGCACGAGCAGTACTTC. Combining the CDR3 with reference TRBV15 and TRBJ2-7 gives the whole variable domain DAMVIQNPRYQVTQFGKPVTLSCSQTLNHNVMYWYQQKSSQAPKLLFHYYDKDFNNEADTPDNFQSRRPNTSFCFLDIRSPGLGDTAMYLCATSRDLGARHEQYFGPGTRLTVT.

This chain joins TRBV10-2 and TRBJ2-3; TRBD1 matches 12 bases. CDR3 size: 18 residues. V trimming: 10 bases; J trimming: 4 bases; junction bases outside the gene matches: 18. CDR1 is WSHSY, CDR2 SAAADI, per germline. The CDR3 DNA sequence: TGCGCCACGACGACCGGGACAGGGGGCGAGCAGCAGGCAGATACGCAGTATTTT. This encodes CATTTGTGGEQQADTQYF.